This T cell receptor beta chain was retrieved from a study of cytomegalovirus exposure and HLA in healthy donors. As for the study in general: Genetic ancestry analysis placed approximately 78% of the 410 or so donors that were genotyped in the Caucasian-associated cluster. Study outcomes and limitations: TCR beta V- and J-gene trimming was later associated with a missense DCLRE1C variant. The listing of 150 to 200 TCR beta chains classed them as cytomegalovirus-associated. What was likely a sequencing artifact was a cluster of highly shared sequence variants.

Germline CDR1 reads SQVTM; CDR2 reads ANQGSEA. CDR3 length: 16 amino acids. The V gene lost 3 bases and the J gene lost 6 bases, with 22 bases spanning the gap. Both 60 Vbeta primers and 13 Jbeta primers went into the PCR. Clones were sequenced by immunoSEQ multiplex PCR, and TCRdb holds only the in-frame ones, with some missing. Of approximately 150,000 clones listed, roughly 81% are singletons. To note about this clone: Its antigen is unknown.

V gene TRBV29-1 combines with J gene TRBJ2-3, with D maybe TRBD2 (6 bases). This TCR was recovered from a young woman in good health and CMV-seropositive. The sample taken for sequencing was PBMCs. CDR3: CSVEGGLDNQLDTQYF. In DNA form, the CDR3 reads TGCAGCGTTGAGGGGGGTTTGGACAACCAGTTGGATACGCAGTATTTT.